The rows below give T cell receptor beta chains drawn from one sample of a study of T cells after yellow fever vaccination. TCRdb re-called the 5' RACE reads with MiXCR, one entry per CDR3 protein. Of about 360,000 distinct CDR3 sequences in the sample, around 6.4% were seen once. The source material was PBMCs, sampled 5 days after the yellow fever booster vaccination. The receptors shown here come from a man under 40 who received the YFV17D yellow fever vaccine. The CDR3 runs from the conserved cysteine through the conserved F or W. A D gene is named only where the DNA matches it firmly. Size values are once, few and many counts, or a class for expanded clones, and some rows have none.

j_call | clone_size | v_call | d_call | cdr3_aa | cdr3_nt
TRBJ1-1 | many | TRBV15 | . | CATSRGKAEAFF | TGTGCCACCAGCAGGGGAAAAGCTGAAGCTTTCTTT
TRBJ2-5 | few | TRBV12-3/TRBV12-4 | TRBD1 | CASSAYDSDRGQETQYF | TGTGCCAGCAGTGCGTATGACTCCGACAGGGGCCAAGAGACCCAGTACTTC
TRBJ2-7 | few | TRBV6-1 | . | CASSPEDGFYEQYF | TGTGCCAGCAGTCCGGAGGACGGGTTCTACGAGCAGTACTTC
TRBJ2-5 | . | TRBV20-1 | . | CSASRERGETQYF | TGCAGTGCTAGCCGGGAGCGTGGAGAGACCCAGTACTTC
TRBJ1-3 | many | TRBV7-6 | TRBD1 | CASSRTGVTGNTIYF | TGTGCCAGCAGCCGGACAGGGGTAACTGGAAACACCATATATTTT
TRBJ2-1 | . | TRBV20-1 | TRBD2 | CSAWGLAGDSYNEQFF | TGCAGTGCCTGGGGACTAGCGGGAGACTCCTACAATGAGCAGTTCTTC
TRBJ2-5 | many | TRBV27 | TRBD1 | CASSSWTGRTQYF | TGTGCCAGCAGTTCCTGGACAGGTCGAACCCAGTACTTC
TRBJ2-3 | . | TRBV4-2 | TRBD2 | CASSPYTSGTSTDTQYF | TGTGCCAGCAGCCCCTACACTAGCGGAACTAGCACAGATACGCAGTATTTT
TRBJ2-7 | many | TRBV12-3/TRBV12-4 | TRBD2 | CASRAGGSSYEQYF | TGTGCCAGCAGAGCGGGAGGATCCTCCTACGAGCAGTACTTC
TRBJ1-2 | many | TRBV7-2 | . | CASSQASYGYTF | TGTGCCAGCAGTCAAGCCAGCTATGGCTACACCTTC
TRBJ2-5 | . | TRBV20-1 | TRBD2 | CSATPIGLAGDSETQYF | TGCAGTGCTACCCCGATAGGACTAGCGGGAGACTCGGAGACCCAGTACTTC
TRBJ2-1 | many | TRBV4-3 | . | CASSQDRGAYNEQFF | TGCGCCAGCAGCCAAGATAGGGGGGCATACAATGAGCAGTTCTTC
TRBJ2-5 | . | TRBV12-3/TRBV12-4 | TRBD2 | CASSFISGNFPETQYF | TGTGCCAGCAGTTTCATCAGCGGGAATTTCCCAGAGACCCAGTACTTC
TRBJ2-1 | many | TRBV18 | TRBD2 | CASSPWASGTKGDEQFF | TGTGCCAGCTCACCATGGGCTAGCGGGACAAAGGGCGATGAGCAGTTCTTC
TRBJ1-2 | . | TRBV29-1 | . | CSVGRGRHGYTF | TGCAGCGTGGGGCGGGGCAGGCATGGCTACACCTTC
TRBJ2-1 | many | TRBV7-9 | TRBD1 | CASSANRGSYNEQFF | TGTGCCAGCAGCGCAAACAGGGGCTCCTACAATGAGCAGTTCTTC
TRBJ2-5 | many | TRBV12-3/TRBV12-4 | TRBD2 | CASRLGGFQTQYF | TGTGCCAGCAGACTGGGGGGGTTTCAGACCCAGTACTTC
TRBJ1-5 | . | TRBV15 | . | CATSSSGNNQPQHF | TGTGCCACCAGCAGTTCAGGGAACAATCAGCCCCAGCATTTT
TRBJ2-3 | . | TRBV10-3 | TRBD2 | CAISGIPRLAATSTDTQYF | TGTGCCATCAGTGGTATCCCCCGGCTAGCGGCAACTAGCACAGATACGCAGTATTTT
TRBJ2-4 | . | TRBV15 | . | CATSRDRYGPKNIQYF | TGTGCCACCAGCAGAGATCGGTACGGTCCGAAAAACATTCAGTACTTC
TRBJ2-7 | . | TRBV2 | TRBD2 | CASSEAPGRNRVSSGRIDEQYF | TGTGCCAGCAGTGAAGCGCCGGGCCGGAACAGGGTATCTAGCGGGAGAATAGACGAGCAGTACTTC
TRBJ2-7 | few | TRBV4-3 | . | CASSQDRREQYF | TGCGCCAGCAGCCAAGATCGACGCGAGCAGTACTTC
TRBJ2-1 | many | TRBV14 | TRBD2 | CASSQRLAIAYNEQFF | TGTGCCAGCAGCCAAAGACTAGCCATAGCCTACAATGAGCAGTTCTTC
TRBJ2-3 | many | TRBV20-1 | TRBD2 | CSARGLADTQYF | TGCAGTGCTAGGGGACTAGCAGATACGCAGTATTTT
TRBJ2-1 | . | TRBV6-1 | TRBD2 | CASSLPGGEYNEQFF | TGTGCCAGCAGTCTTCCGGGAGGGGAATACAATGAGCAGTTCTTC
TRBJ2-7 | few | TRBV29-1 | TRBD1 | CSALDRASYEQYF | TGCAGCGCTCTCGACAGGGCGTCCTACGAGCAGTACTTC
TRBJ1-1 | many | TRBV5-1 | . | CASSSRAGSNTEAFF | TGCGCCAGCAGCTCTCGGGCAGGCTCGAACACTGAAGCTTTCTTT
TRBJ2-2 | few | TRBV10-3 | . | CAISESASAGELFF | TGTGCCATCAGTGAGTCTGCCTCCGCCGGGGAGCTGTTTTTT
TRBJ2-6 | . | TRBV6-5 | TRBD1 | CASSYSAGGYGANVLTF | TGTGCCAGCAGTTACTCCGCAGGGGGTTATGGGGCCAACGTCCTGACTTTC
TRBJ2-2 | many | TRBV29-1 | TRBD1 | CSALPGQGDTGELFF | TGCAGCGCCCTCCCGGGACAGGGTGACACCGGGGAGCTGTTTTTT
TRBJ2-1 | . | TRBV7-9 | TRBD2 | CASSLPSGSLMNEQFF | TGTGCCAGCAGCCTACCTAGCGGGAGTTTGATGAATGAGCAGTTCTTC
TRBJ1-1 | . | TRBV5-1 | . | CASSSGNMNTEAFF | TGCGCCAGCAGCTCGGGAAATATGAACACTGAAGCTTTCTTT
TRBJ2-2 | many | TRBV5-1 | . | CASSETTVGGELFF | TGCGCCAGCAGCGAGACAACGGTAGGCGGGGAGCTGTTTTTT
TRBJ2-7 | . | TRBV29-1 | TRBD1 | CSVDLGQGPYEQYF | TGCAGCGTTGATCTGGGACAGGGACCGTACGAGCAGTACTTC
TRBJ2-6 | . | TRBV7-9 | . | CASSLAQGLLGANVLTF | TGTGCCAGCAGCTTAGCGCAGGGGTTGTTGGGGGCCAACGTCCTGACTTTC
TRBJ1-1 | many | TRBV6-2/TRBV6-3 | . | CASSYLGGGTEAFF | TGTGCCAGCAGTTATCTAGGCGGGGGGACTGAAGCTTTCTTT
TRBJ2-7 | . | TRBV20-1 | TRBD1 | CSAQGTGAAYEQYF | TGCAGTGCTCAAGGGACAGGGGCCGCCTACGAGCAGTACTTC
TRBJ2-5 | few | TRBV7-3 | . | CASSSGGYETQYF | TGTGCCAGCAGCTCCGGAGGGTACGAGACCCAGTACTTC
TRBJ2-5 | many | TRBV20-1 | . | CSANRDIAETQYF | TGCAGTGCTAACCGGGACATAGCCGAGACCCAGTACTTC
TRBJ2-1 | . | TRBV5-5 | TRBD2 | CASSWGGTYNEQFF | TGTGCCAGCAGCTGGGGGGGAACGTACAATGAGCAGTTCTTC
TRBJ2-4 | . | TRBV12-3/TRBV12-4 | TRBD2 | CASSPGLAGGQGKNIQYF | TGTGCCAGCAGTCCGGGACTAGCGGGAGGGCAAGGCAAAAACATTCAGTACTTC
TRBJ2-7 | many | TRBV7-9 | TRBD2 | CASSTRTSGRSSAHKRAYEQYF | TGTGCCAGCAGCACGAGGACTAGCGGGAGGTCTTCGGCCCATAAACGAGCCTACGAGCAGTACTTC
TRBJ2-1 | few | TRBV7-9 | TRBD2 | CASSDTGLASNEQFF | TGTGCCAGCAGCGACACGGGACTAGCGAGCAATGAGCAGTTCTTC
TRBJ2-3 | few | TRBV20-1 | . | CSAKTLGLRGDTQYF | TGCAGTGCCAAAACCCTCGGACTGCGCGGGGATACGCAGTATTTT
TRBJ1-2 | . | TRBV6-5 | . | CASSYSSLRGGYTF | TGTGCCAGCAGTTACTCTTCCCTCCGAGGTGGCTACACCTTC
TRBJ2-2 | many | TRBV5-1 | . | CASRELLGDTGELFF | TGCGCCAGCAGGGAGCTACTGGGAGACACCGGGGAGCTGTTTTTT
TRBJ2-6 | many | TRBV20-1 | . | CSASPLPGANVLTF | TGCAGTGCCTCCCCACTTCCCGGGGCCAACGTCCTGACTTTC
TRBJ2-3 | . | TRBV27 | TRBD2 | CASNSGGYTDTQYF | TGTGCCAGCAATAGCGGGGGATACACAGATACGCAGTATTTT
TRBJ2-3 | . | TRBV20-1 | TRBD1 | CSARWSDRVGTQYF | TGCAGTGCTAGATGGTCGGACAGGGTCGGCACGCAGTATTTT
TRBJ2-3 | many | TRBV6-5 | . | CASRTPANTQYF | TGTGCCAGCAGGACCCCAGCCAATACGCAGTATTTT
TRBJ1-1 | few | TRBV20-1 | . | CSATVGVNTEAFF | TGCAGTGCTACCGTTGGGGTGAACACTGAAGCTTTCTTT